A single sample gave rise to the 14 T cell receptor beta chains below, sequenced in a study of blood T cells in healthy people across ages. Primed by a sample-barcoded 5' primer and a J-beta primer mix, a second PCR proceeded for about 6 to 12 cycles. MiXCR, run by TCRdb on the 5' RACE reads, gives a single entry per CDR3 protein. The data hold over 750,000 distinct CDR3 sequences, with approximately 25% observed a single time. A further study also used this sample, focusing on T cells of mothers and their children.

The sequencing input was blood. These receptors all come from a boy aged 5-17 years in good health.

The rearrangement uses TRBV12-3 or TRBV12-4 and TRBJ2-3; 12 bases are shared with TRBD2. Trimming at V came to 6 bases and at J to 15 bases, leaving 10 bases not matched to a gene. CDR3 length equals 13 residues. In nucleotides, the CDR3 is TGTGCCAGCAGCGAAGTGACTAGCGGGGGTCATTATTTT. It yields the protein CASSEVTSGGHYF.

This chain joins TRBV6-5 and TRBJ2-1; 7 bases fit TRBD1. The CDR3 is 15 residues long. Looked up from germline, CDR1 is MNHEY and CDR2 is SVGAGI. J was trimmed by 7 bases and V by 4 bases; bases with no gene match: 10. CDR3 protein: CASSSRTGLLNEQFF. DNA of the CDR3: TGTGCCAGCAGTTCCCGGACAGGTTTACTTAATGAGCAGTTCTTC.

This clonotype was detected a few times. The chain couples TRBV7-2 to TRBJ2-4; the D gene is possibly TRBD1 (5 bases). Trimming took off 1 base at V and 0 bases at J, with 7 bases between the two ends. CDR3 size: 15 residues. Germline lookup yields CDR1 SGHTA and CDR2 FQGNSA. The CDR3 protein is CASSLGGPAKNIQYF. Written as DNA, the CDR3 is TGTGCCAGCAGCTTAGGGGGCCCAGCCAAAAACATTCAGTACTTC.

This clonotype was seen a handful of times. The chain has TRBV29-1 and TRBJ2-1; possibly TRBD2 for D (6 bases). Trimming took off 5 bases at V and 0 bases at J, with 14 bases between the two ends. Germline values: CDR1 SQVTM, CDR2 ANQGSEA. CDR3 length equals 15 residues. The CDR3 sequence is CSVWTGSSSYNEQFF. For the CDR3, the DNA is TGCAGCGTTTGGACCGGGAGCTCCTCCTACAATGAGCAGTTCTTC.

The rearrangement joins TRBV4-1 to TRBJ2-5; D call uncertain. This CDR3 is 15 amino acids long. The V end lost 0 bases, the J end lost 2 bases, and 10 bases lay between the germline ends. Germline CDR1 is MGHRA and CDR2 is YSYEKL. The CDR3 loop is CASSQDRQVQETQYF. CDR3 coding DNA: TGCGCCAGCAGCCAAGACCGGCAAGTTCAAGAGACCCAGTACTTC.

This chain uses TRBV12-3 or TRBV12-4 with TRBJ1-5, with D maybe TRBD1 (5 bases). V lost 3 bases and J lost 2, with 11 bases in between. The CDR3 is 15 amino acids. CDR3 bases: TGTGCCAGCAGTTTTGGGGGGATGGGCAATCAGCCCCAGCATTTT. Its translation: CASSFGGMGNQPQHF.

This rearrangement joins TRBV12-3 or TRBV12-4 to TRBJ2-5; maybe TRBD2 (5 bases). The better agreement between TRBJ2-1 and the DNA end casts doubt on the J call. The CDR3 has 12 amino acids. In DNA form, the CDR3 reads TGTGCCAGCAGTATGGACTTATACGAGCAGTTCTTC. Translation: CASSMDLYEQFF.

The sample holds a few counts of this clonotype. The chain joins TRBV12-3 or TRBV12-4 to TRBJ1-1; D might be TRBD1 (5 bases). The V and J ends lost 3 bases and 3 bases respectively, with 11 bases between them. This CDR3 is 14 amino acids long. The CDR3 bases are TGTGCCAGCAGTTTCGGGGACCTTCACACTGAAGCTTTCTTT. The encoded protein is CASSFGDLHTEAFF.

This chain connects TRBV6-6 to TRBJ2-1; the D is unclear. The CDR3 length is 11 residues. Germline V lookup: CDR1 MNHNY, CDR2 SVGAGI (reference sequence). V lost 1 base to trimming and J lost 8 bases, with 3 bases between them. Here the CDR3 reads CASSYLDEQFF. The DNA for the CDR3 is TGTGCCAGCAGTTACTTAGATGAGCAGTTCTTC.

This clonotype has just a few counts. The chain joins TRBV3-1 to TRBJ1-2; 7 bases match TRBD1. The V and J ends lost 5 bases and 6 bases, in that order; junction bases with no gene match: 6. The CDR3 covers 13 residues. CDR1 is LGHDT and CDR2 is YNNKEL in the germline V gene (reference sequence). The DNA for the CDR3 is TGTGCCAGCAGCAAGACAGGGACGGATGGCTACACCTTC. Translated: CASSKTGTDGYTF. Supplemented by reference TRBV3-1 and TRBJ1-2, the full variable domain reads DTAVSQTPKYLVTQMGNDKSIKCEQNLGHDTMYWYKQDSKKFLKIMFSYNNKELIINETVPNRFSPKSPDKAHLNLHINSLELGDSAVYFCASSKTGTDGYTFGSGTRLTVV.

The chain employs TRBV7-9 and TRBJ2-7; TRBD2 matches 8 bases. The CDR3 runs to 15 residues. The germline V gene encodes CDR1 SEHNR and CDR2 FQNEAQ (reference sequence). Germline trimming cut 1 base from V and 3 bases from J; bases unmatched to any gene: 5. The CDR3 spells CASSLEAGEGYEQYF. The CDR3 DNA follows: TGTGCCAGCAGCTTAGAAGCGGGAGAGGGCTACGAGCAGTACTTC.

V usage is TRBV6-2 or TRBV6-3 and J usage is TRBJ1-1, with a weak D call TRBD1 (5 bases). Germline V gene lookup returns CDR1 MNHEY and CDR2 SVGEGT. Between the trimmed V and J ends, which lost 2 bases and 5 bases, there was a span of 12 bases. The CDR3 is 14 residues long. The CDR3 loop reads CASSYIQGGTEAFF. The CDR3 nucleotides are TGTGCCAGCAGTTACATCCAGGGTGGTACTGAAGCTTTCTTT.

This clonotype was seen more than once but under ten times. The CDR3 here is CSAREVDREIEQFF. As DNA, the CDR3 is TGCAGTGCTAGAGAGGTAGACAGGGAGATTGAGCAGTTCTTC. The V call is TRBV20-1, the J call TRBJ2-1; TRBD1 matches at 7 bases. The CDR3 totals 14 residues. V was clipped by 0 bases and J by 9 bases; unmatched bases: 8. Germline V CDR1 and CDR2: DFQATT, SNEGSKA (reference sequence).

The chain has TRBV6-8 and TRBJ2-5; perhaps TRBD2 as D (6 bases). Germline V gene data show CDR1 as MNHGY and CDR2 as SAAAGT. The CDR3 runs 14 residues. V was trimmed by 0 bases and J by 3 bases, leaving 8 bases between them. The DNA for the CDR3 is TGTGCCAGCAGTTACTCGAGGACTAAAGAGACCCAGTACTTC. Its translation is CASSYSRTKETQYF.